This TCR beta chain was recovered during a study of T cell repertoires in cytomegalovirus infection. Looking at the study overall: Indicated by public TCR beta signatures were CMV infection and matching HLA type.

As to this clonotype: The antigen is undetermined.

TCRdb analysed the reads with MiXCR anew, one entry per CDR3 protein. The data contain about 830,000 distinct CDR3 sequences, around a third of them singletons. The germline V gene encodes CDR1 MNHEY and CDR2 SVGAGI. Trimming removed 0 bases from V and 0 bases from J, with 14 bases in between. The CDR3 has 17 residues. Whole-study findings and limits: Summed frequency of public TCR beta families distinguished CMV carriers with the relevant HLA.

This clonotype originated in a human donor in good health (CMV status not recorded). Some clones in this sample may be carry-over from other donors' samples. The sample here was cultured CD8+ T cells from PBMCs, taken from culture after CMV antigen stimulation. The chain combines TRBV6-5 with TRBJ1-1, with D perhaps matching TRBD1 (5 bases). CDR3 coding DNA: TGTGCCAGCAGTTACTCGATCGGGGGACTCATGAACACTGAAGCTTTCTTT. Protein sequence: CASSYSIGGLMNTEAFF.